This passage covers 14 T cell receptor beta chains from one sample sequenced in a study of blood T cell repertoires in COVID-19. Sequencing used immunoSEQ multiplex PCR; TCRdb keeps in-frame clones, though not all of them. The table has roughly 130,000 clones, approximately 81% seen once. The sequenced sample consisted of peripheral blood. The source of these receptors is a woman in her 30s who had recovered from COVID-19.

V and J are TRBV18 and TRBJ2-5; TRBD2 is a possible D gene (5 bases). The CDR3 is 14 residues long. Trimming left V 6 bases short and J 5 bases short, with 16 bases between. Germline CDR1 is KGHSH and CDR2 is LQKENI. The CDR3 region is CASSQEAGRETQYF. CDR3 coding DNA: TGTGCCAGCTCCCAGGAGGCGGGCCGGGAGACCCAGTACTTC.

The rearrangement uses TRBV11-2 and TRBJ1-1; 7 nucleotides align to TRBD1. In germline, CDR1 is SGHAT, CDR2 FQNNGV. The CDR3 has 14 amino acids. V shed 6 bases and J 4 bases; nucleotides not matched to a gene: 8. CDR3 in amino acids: CASRLQGRVTEAFF. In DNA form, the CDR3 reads TGTGCCAGCAGATTACAGGGGCGGGTCACTGAAGCTTTCTTT.

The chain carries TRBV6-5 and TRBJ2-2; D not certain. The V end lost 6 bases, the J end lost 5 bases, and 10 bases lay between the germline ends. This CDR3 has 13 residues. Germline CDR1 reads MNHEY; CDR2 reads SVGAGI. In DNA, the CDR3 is TGTGCCAGCAGGGGCCTCCTGACCGGGGAGCTGTTTTTT. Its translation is CASRGLLTGELFF.

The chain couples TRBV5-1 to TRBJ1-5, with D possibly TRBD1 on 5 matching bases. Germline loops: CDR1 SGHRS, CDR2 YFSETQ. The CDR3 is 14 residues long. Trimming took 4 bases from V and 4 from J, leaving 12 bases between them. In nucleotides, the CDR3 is TGCGCCAGCAGCCCGGCGGGGGGAAATCAGCCCCAGCATTTT. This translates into CASSPAGGNQPQHF.

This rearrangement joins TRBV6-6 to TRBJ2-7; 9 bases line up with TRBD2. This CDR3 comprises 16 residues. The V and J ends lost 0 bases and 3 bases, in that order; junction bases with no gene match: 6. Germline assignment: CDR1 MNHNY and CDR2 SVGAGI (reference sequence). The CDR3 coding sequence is TGTGCCAGCAGTTACTCCCCGGTTAGCGGGAGCTACGAGCAGTACTTC. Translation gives CASSYSPVSGSYEQYF.

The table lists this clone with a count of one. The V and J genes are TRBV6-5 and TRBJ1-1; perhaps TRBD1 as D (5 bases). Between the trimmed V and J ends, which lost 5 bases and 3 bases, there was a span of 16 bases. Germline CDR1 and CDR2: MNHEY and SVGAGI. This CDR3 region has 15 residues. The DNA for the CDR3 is TGTGCCAGCAGTAGGGTGCAGGGATTAGACACTGAAGCTTTCTTT. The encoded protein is CASSRVQGLDTEAFF.

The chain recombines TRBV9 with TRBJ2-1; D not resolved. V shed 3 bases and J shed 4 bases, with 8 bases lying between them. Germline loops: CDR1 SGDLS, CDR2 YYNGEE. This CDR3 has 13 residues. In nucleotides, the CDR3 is TGTGCCAGCAGCGGGCTCCTTTACAATGAGCAGTTCTTC. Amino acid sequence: CASSGLLYNEQFF.

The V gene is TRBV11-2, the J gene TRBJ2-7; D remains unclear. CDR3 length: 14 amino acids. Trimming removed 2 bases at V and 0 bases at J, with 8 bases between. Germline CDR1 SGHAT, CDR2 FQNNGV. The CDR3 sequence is CASSLKPSSYEQYF. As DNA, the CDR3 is TGTGCCAGCAGCTTAAAACCGAGCTCCTACGAGCAGTACTTC.

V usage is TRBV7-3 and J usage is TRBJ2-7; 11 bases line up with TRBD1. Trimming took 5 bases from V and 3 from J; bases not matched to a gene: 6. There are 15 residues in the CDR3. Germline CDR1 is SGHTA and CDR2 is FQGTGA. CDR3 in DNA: TGTGCCAGCAGCCCGGGACAGGGGGAATACTACGAGCAGTACTTC. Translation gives CASSPGQGEYYEQYF. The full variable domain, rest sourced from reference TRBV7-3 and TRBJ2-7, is GAGVSQTPSNKVTEKGKYVELRCDPISGHTALYWYRQSLGQGPEFLIYFQGTGAADDSGLPNDRFFAVRPEGSVSTLKIQRTERGDSAVYLCASSPGQGEYYEQYFGPGTRLTVT.

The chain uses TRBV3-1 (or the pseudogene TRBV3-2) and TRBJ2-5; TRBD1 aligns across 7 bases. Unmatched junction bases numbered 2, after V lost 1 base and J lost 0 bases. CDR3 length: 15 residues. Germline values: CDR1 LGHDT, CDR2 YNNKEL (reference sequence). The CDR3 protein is CASSQGDRYQETQYF. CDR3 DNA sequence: TGTGCCAGCAGCCAAGGGGACAGATACCAAGAGACCCAGTACTTC.

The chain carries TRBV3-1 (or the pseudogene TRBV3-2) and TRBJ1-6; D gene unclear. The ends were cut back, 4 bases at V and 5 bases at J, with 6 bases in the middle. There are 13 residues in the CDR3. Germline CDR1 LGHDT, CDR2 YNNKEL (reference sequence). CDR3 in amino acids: CASSRVDNSPLHF. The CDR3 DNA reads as TGTGCCAGCAGCCGAGTGGATAATTCACCCCTCCACTTT.

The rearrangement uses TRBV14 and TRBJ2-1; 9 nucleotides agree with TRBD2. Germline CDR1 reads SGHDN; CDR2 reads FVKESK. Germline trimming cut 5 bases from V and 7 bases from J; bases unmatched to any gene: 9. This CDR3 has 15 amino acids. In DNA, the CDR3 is TGTGCCAGCAGCGTACGACTAGCGGCCGGGAATGAGCAGTTCTTC. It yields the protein CASSVRLAAGNEQFF.

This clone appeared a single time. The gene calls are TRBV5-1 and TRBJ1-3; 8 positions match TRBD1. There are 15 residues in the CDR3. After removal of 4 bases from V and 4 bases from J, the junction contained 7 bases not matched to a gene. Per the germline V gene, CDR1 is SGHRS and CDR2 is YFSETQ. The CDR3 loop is CASSHRTGPGNTIYF. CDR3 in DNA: TGCGCCAGCAGCCATAGGACAGGGCCCGGAAACACCATATATTTT.

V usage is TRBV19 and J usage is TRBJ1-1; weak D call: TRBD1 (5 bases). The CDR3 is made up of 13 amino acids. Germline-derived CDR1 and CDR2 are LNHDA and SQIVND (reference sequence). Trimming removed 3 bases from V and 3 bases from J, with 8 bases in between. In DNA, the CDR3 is TGTGCCAGTAGTATTACGGGGGACACTGAAGCTTTCTTT. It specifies CASSITGDTEAFF.